This TCR beta chain was identified during a study of early T cells in non-severe SARS-CoV-2 infection. As for the study in general: The authors sequenced bulk RNA from unsorted whole blood, leaving chains unpaired.

The trim removed 6 bases at V and 1 base at J, leaving 14 bases unmatched. Germline CDR1 reads MNHEY; CDR2 reads SVGAGI. This CDR3 contains 17 residues. Study-wide points: Matching results from VDJdb favored anti-spike CD8 responses, leaving private and CD4 specificities undetected.

Note on this clonotype: Its antigen is undetermined.

Unique molecular identifiers (one per individual cDNA molecule) were attached. TCRdb re-called the 5' RACE reads through MiXCR, storing one row per CDR3 protein. The table has about 83,000 distinct CDR3 sequences, 12% to 15% seen once. V gene TRBV6-5 combines with J gene TRBJ1-1; TRBD1 matches at 7 bases. Material for sequencing was whole blood. This TCR was recovered from an adult who was a healthcare worker with PCR-confirmed SARS-CoV-2 infection or an uninfected control (not recorded which). For the CDR3, the DNA is TGTGCCAGCAGGAAGGGCCAGGGGGTGCAATCGAACACTGAAGCTTTCTTT. Amino acid sequence: CASRKGQGVQSNTEAFF.